The rows below give T cell receptor beta chains drawn from one sample of a study of blood T cell repertoires in COVID-19. Data came from immunoSEQ multiplex PCR; TCRdb stores just in-frame clones and leaves some out. The data show approximately 230,000 clones, 80% to 90% seen once. Sequenced: peripheral blood. The receptors shown here come from a man older than 75 with acute or convalescent COVID-19. Each CDR3 is given with its conserved first and last residue. A D gene is named only where the DNA matches it firmly. Clone size is shown for a subset of rows, as once, few, many or a class of expanded clone.

.	TRBV10-3	TRBJ2-2	.	17	TGTGCCATCAGTGAATGGGGGAGGAGGGGGAACACCGGGGAGCTGTTTTTT	CAISEWGRRGNTGELFF
.	TRBV2	TRBJ2-7	.	15	TGTGCCAGCAGTGTACACTGGGAGCCTACCTACGAGCAGTACTTC	CASSVHWEPTYEQYF
TRBD1	TRBV2	TRBJ1-3	.	16	TGTGCCAGCAGTGTCCGACAGGGTTCGTCTGGAAACACCATATATTTT	CASSVRQGSSGNTIYF
TRBD1	TRBV29-1	TRBJ1-4	.	15	TGCAGCGTTCGATTTAGGGACAGAAGGGGTGAAAAACTGTTTTTT	CSVRFRDRRGEKLFF
.	TRBV5-4	TRBJ1-3	once	14	TGTGCCAGCAGCTCCCCGAGTTCTGGAAACACCATATATTTT	CASSSPSSGNTIYF
TRBD1	TRBV19	TRBJ2-3	.	16	TGTGCCAGTAGTACCGGACAGGGGGTTTACACAGATACGCAGTATTTT	CASSTGQGVYTDTQYF
.	TRBV7-9	TRBJ1-2	.	13	TGTGCCAGCAGCCGGTGGAGTACCTATGGCTACACCTTC	CASSRWSTYGYTF
TRBD1	TRBV7-9	TRBJ2-5	.	15	TGTGCCAGCAGCCGGGGACAGGGGGGCCTAGAGACCCAGTACTTC	CASSRGQGGLETQYF
.	TRBV5-4	TRBJ2-3	.	16	TGTGCCAGCAGCTTGGACGTGACTGCTGCCACAGATACGCAGTATTTT	CASSLDVTAATDTQYF
TRBD1	TRBV5-5	TRBJ1-5	.	15	TGTGCCAGCAGCTTGTATGGGACAGGGAGGTCGCCCCAGCATTTT	CASSLYGTGRSPQHF
TRBD2	TRBV2	TRBJ2-7	.	18	TGTGCCAGCAGTGGTGGGACTAGCGGGACCCGACGGGCTTACGAGCAGTACTTC	CASSGGTSGTRRAYEQYF
TRBD1	TRBV6-2/TRBV6-3	TRBJ1-6	few	17	TGTGCCAGCAGTGCGACCGGGACAGGCATCTATAATTCACCCCTCCACTTT	CASSATGTGIYNSPLHF
.	TRBV3-1/TRBV3-2	TRBJ1-1	.	13	TGTGCCAGCAGCCAAGAACGGGTTACTGAAGCTTTCTTT	CASSQERVTEAFF